This entry lists 6 T cell receptor beta chains sequenced from one sample in a study of shared clonotypes between healthy human individuals. TCRdb keeps only in-frame clones here, not all; method: immunoSEQ multiplex PCR. The sample lists hundreds of thousands of clones; approximately 74% were seen once. The sample comprised memory CD4+ T cells sorted from blood. Subset here: CD45RA-negative fraction. The receptors were sampled from a woman in her 30s in good health.

The chain uses TRBV5-1 and TRBJ1-1, with unresolved D. The germline gives CDR1 SGHRS, CDR2 YFSETQ. Trimming cost V 0 bases and J 10 bases, with 10 bases left between them. This CDR3 has 12 amino acids. The CDR3 region is CASSLEGYGAFF. In DNA form, the CDR3 reads TGCGCCAGCAGCTTGGAAGGTTATGGAGCTTTCTTT.

CDR3 coding DNA: TGCGCCAGCAGCCAAGGAGGCAGCAATCAGCCCCAGCATTTT. This codes for CASSQGGSNQPQHF. The genes are TRBV4-1 and TRBJ1-5; no firm D call. Germline V gene lookup returns CDR1 MGHRA and CDR2 YSYEKL. Trimming cost V 1 base and J 1 base, with 5 bases left between them. The CDR3 loop spans 14 amino acids.

The V call is TRBV11-1, the J call TRBJ2-2; TRBD2 is a possible D gene (6 bases). The germline V gene encodes CDR1 SGHAT and CDR2 FQDESV (reference sequence). The CDR3 consists of 17 residues. With 0 bases removed from V and 2 bases from J, the gap between germline ends came to 13 bases. The DNA for the CDR3 is TGTGCCAGCAGCTTAGCCTTGGGGGGTATCAACACCGGGGAGCTGTTTTTT. Amino acids: CASSLALGGINTGELFF.

The chain joins TRBV28 to TRBJ1-3; D ambiguous. The CDR3 is made up of 15 amino acids. Per germline, CDR1 MDHEN and CDR2 SYDVKM. V dropped 0 bases and J dropped 0 bases, with 6 bases sitting between them. CDR3 loop: CASSLWGASGNTIYF. In DNA, the CDR3 is TGTGCCAGCAGTTTATGGGGAGCCTCTGGAAACACCATATATTTT.

This chain connects TRBV10-3 to TRBJ2-7; D not resolved. The CDR3 length is 15 residues. The germline CDR1 and CDR2 sequences are ENHRY and SYGVKD. V was shortened by 0 bases and J by 3 bases, with 12 bases between the two germline ends. The CDR3 sequence: CAISESGVASYEQYF. As DNA, the CDR3 is TGTGCCATCAGTGAGTCCGGCGTCGCGAGCTACGAGCAGTACTTC.

This chain connects TRBV14 to TRBJ2-1; 12 bases fit TRBD1. The ends lost 5 bases at V and 9 bases at J; junction bases unmatched: 11. Germline V lookup: CDR1 SGHDN, CDR2 FVKESK. The CDR3 extends over 16 amino acids. The CDR3 loop reads CASSVLPGQGAGEQFF. CDR3 coding DNA: TGTGCCAGCAGCGTACTCCCGGGACAGGGGGCTGGTGAGCAGTTCTTC.